Below, 3 T cell receptor beta chains from the same sample are listed, as sequenced in a study of T-cell reconstitution after alpha-beta-depleted transplantation in children. Unique molecular identifiers were incorporated during preparation of the TCRbeta library. TCRdb reanalysed the PCR reads using MiXCR and keeps one entry per CDR3 protein. The sample holds about 610,000 distinct CDR3 sequences; under 12% are singletons and the top ten take less than 4.5%. Source: PBMCs from the stem cell graft donor, taken from the stem cell graft. These receptors all come from a human donor who donated a stem cell graft to a child with acute myeloid leukemia.

This clonotype was seen a handful of times. The chain has TRBV5-6 and TRBJ2-5; no definite D call. This CDR3 has 14 amino acids. Germline V CDR1 and CDR2: SGHDT, YYEEEE. The V end lost 2 bases, the J end lost 6 bases, and 14 bases lay between the germline ends. The CDR3 nucleotides read TGTGCCAGCAGCTTCGGCAGAGTCGCGAAGACCCAGTACTTC. Amino acids: CASSFGRVAKTQYF. Full variable domain (remainder filled in from reference TRBV5-6 and TRBJ2-5): DAGVTQSPTHLIKTRGQQVTLRCSPKSGHDTVSWYQQALGQGPQFIFQYYEEEERQRGNFPDRFSGHQFPNYSSELNVNALLLGDSALYLCASSFGRVAKTQYFGPGTRLLVL.

The chain recombines TRBV5-6 with TRBJ2-1, with TRBD1 matching over 8 bases. CDR1 and CDR2 from the germline V gene are SGHDT and YYEEEE. CDR3 length equals 16 residues. V lost 3 bases to trimming and J lost 4 bases; unmatched junction nucleotides: 9. CDR3 region: CASSSPARGLYNEQFF. The CDR3 region has the DNA TGTGCCAGCAGCTCTCCCGCCAGGGGGCTGTACAATGAGCAGTTCTTC.

There are many counts of this clonotype. The CDR3 sequence: CSARAGPPGELFF. CDR3 nucleotides: TGCAGTGCTAGGGCCGGGCCACCCGGGGAGCTGTTTTTT. This chain joins TRBV20-1 and TRBJ2-2; unclear D gene. CDR3 length: 13 residues. V shed 3 bases and J shed 6 bases, with 11 bases lying between them. Per germline, CDR1 DFQATT and CDR2 SNEGSKA (reference sequence).